Reported below is one T cell receptor beta chain. The entry originates in a study of blood T cell repertoires in COVID-19. On the study more broadly: The cDNA or gDNA used as material had been derived from T cells, B-cell-depleted T cells, or PBMCs.

As originally analysed: Reference gene primer amplification yielded estimated nucleated cell counts. Only in-frame clones appear in the TCRdb table, and some are missing; sequencing was by immunoSEQ multiplex PCR. Clonal size and the V and J genes are those of that table, whereas D and trimming came from the DNA. The sample lists about 180,000 clones, 86% seen once, with under 3% in the top ten. This CDR3 spans 15 amino acids. V lost 0 bases, J lost 9 bases, and 15 bases lay in between. Germline loops: CDR1 MRHNA, CDR2 SNTAGT. The chain uses TRBV6-4 and TRBJ2-1; a possible D gene is TRBD1 (6 bases). Material: peripheral blood. The clonotype was recovered from a woman younger than 45 with active or convalescent COVID-19. This CDR3 reads CASSDSVGAIGEQFF. In DNA form, the CDR3 reads TGTGCCAGCAGTGACTCGGTGGGGGCTATCGGTGAGCAGTTCTTC.